The 13 T cell receptor beta chains below come from one sample, sequenced in a study of control samples from healthy donors and cancer patients. The repertoire was sequenced with immunoSEQ multiplex PCR; TCRdb's copy has only in-frame clones and lacks some. In the table there are roughly 28,000 clones, 70% to 85% of which are singletons. The sequencing input was PBMCs. These receptor sequences come from a man in his 60s with head and neck cancer.

This rearrangement joins TRBV24-1 to TRBJ2-5, with 8 positions matching TRBD2. The CDR3 length is 18 residues. Germline CDR1 KGHDR, CDR2 SFDVKD. The V and J ends lost 1 base and 0 bases, in that order; junction bases with no gene match: 9. The CDR3 region is CATSDFGLAGAYQETQYF. The CDR3 region has the DNA TGTGCCACCAGTGATTTTGGGCTAGCGGGCGCGTACCAAGAGACCCAGTACTTC.

This chain links TRBV10-3 with TRBJ1-2, with D perhaps TRBD1 (5 bases). This CDR3 comprises 12 residues. V shed 3 bases and J shed 8 bases, with 10 bases lying between them. Germline loops: CDR1 ENHRY, CDR2 SYGVKD. The CDR3 reads CAISDDSTGYTF. In DNA form, the CDR3 reads TGTGCCATCAGTGACGACAGCACCGGCTACACCTTC.

On this clone: Additional DNA sequences in this sample encode the identical CDR3. This chain links TRBV19 with TRBJ1-4; no firm D call. CDR3 length equals 14 residues. V shed 6 bases and J shed 8 bases, with 16 bases lying between them. Germline V gene sequence: CDR1 LNHDA, CDR2 SQIVND (reference sequence). The CDR3 protein is CASSMRQAPEKLFF. The CDR3 nucleotides are TGTGCCAGTAGCATGCGGCAGGCTCCAGAAAAACTGTTTTTT.

V gene TRBV28 combines with J gene TRBJ2-1, with 9 bases that match TRBD2. The CDR3 length is 14 residues. With 3 bases clipped from V and 6 bases from J, the junction kept 3 bases outside the gene matches. CDR1 and CDR2 from the germline V gene are MDHEN and SYDVKM. The CDR3 loop reads CASSFSSGVNEQFF. The CDR3 bases are TGTGCCAGCAGTTTCTCTAGCGGGGTCAATGAGCAGTTCTTC.

This chain joins TRBV12-3 or TRBV12-4 and TRBJ2-1; D remains unclear. V lost 7 bases and J 4 bases, leaving 5 bases between the germline ends. CDR3 length: 11 amino acids. The CDR3, as DNA: TGTGCCAGCAAAGGGTACAATGAGCAGTTCTTC. It specifies CASKGYNEQFF.

The chain employs TRBV6-6 and TRBJ2-5; D is uncertain. The CDR3 totals 13 residues. The germline V and J ends were trimmed by 6 bases and 5 bases, with 13 bases remaining between them. The V gene's germline CDR1 is MNHNY and CDR2 SVGAGI (reference sequence). CDR3 DNA: TGTGCCAGCAGAACCGGCCCGGCGGAGACCCAGTACTTC. Translated, it gives CASRTGPAETQYF.

This clone has more than one count but fewer than ten. The J gene is TRBJ2-7, the V gene TRBV6-5; TRBD1 aligns across 8 bases. V lost 5 bases, J lost 4 bases, and 10 bases stayed unmatched. CDR3 length equals 15 residues. Germline CDR1 and CDR2: MNHEY and SVGAGI. CDR3 protein: CASSKLARGRYEQYF. The CDR3 bases are TGTGCCAGCAGTAAGTTGGCCAGGGGGCGATACGAGCAGTACTTC.

The chain couples TRBV6-5 to TRBJ1-3; possible D gene TRBD1, 6 bases. The CDR3 is 15 residues long. CDR1 is MNHEY and CDR2 is SVGAGI in the germline V gene. The ends were cut back, 8 bases at V and 4 bases at J, with 18 bases in the middle. CDR3 nucleotides: TGTGCCAGCGGGGCGTGGGGGCTTTCGGGAAACACCATATATTTT. Amino acids: CASGAWGLSGNTIYF.

The chain uses TRBV28 and TRBJ1-6; D gene ambiguous. This CDR3 is 12 amino acids long. Deletions cut 5 bases from V and 6 bases from J, with 5 bases between. Per the germline V gene, CDR1 is MDHEN and CDR2 is SYDVKM. CDR3 DNA sequence: TGTGCCAGCAGTGTCCTTAATTCACCCCTCCACTTT. It codes for CASSVLNSPLHF.

The chain recombines TRBV5-1 with TRBJ2-5, with D unresolved. Germline V gene sequence: CDR1 SGHRS, CDR2 YFSETQ. This CDR3 comprises 11 residues. The ends were cut back, 2 bases at V and 3 bases at J, with 2 bases in the middle. Here the CDR3 DNA reads TGCGCCAGCAGCTTAAAAGAGACCCAGTACTTC. It translates to CASSLKETQYF.

CDR3 region: CASSPGVSTEAFF. The CDR3 bases are TGTGCCAGCAGCCCGGGGGTGAGCACTGAAGCTTTCTTT. This chain connects TRBV6-6 to TRBJ1-1; a weak D match, TRBD1 (5 bases). CDR1 and CDR2 (germline): MNHNY, SVGAGI (reference sequence). The CDR3 covers 13 residues. Trimming removed 6 bases at V and 4 bases at J, with 12 bases between.

The chain joins TRBV4-2 to TRBJ2-2; TRBD1 might be the D (5 bases). Deletions cut 8 bases from V and 1 base from J, with 14 bases between. Germline CDR1 LGHNA, CDR2 YNFKEQ. This CDR3 spans 15 amino acids. The CDR3 region is CASGPLQVNTGELFF. The CDR3 nucleotides read TGTGCCAGCGGCCCATTACAGGTGAACACCGGGGAGCTGTTTTTT.

This chain connects TRBV28 to TRBJ1-1; D remains unclear. V was cut by 6 bases and J by 1 base, with 12 bases left in between. Germline CDR1 MDHEN, CDR2 SYDVKM. The CDR3 is 14 amino acids. The CDR3 is CASRSWGENTEAFF. The CDR3 DNA sequence: TGTGCCAGCAGAAGTTGGGGTGAGAACACTGAAGCTTTCTTT. Full variable domain (outside the CDR3, taken from reference TRBV28 and TRBJ1-1): DVKVTQSSRYLVKRTGEKVFLECVQDMDHENMFWYRQDPGLGLRLIYFSYDVKMKEKGDIPEGYSVSREKKERFSLILESASTNQTSMYLCASRSWGENTEAFFGQGTRLTVV.